What follows are 20 T cell receptor beta chains derived from one specimen sequenced in a study of blood T cell repertoires in COVID-19 (dated by TCRdb to 2020 to 2022). Library method: the immunoSEQ multiplex PCR assay. This is the immuneACCESS table as TCRdb keeps it, with only in-frame sequences that have V and J called. A part of the clones is gone; compared with another copy, unresolved V genes explain less than half, and the rest is unexplained. The table for this sample lists approximately 190,000 clones; 90% of them were counted only once. Of the sample, approximately 0.48% is held by the ten largest clones. Sample: peripheral blood. All receptors come from a man aged 50 to 59 with acute or convalescent COVID-19.

The chain couples TRBV9 to TRBJ2-1; 9 bases align to TRBD2. V shed 0 bases, J shed 10 bases, and the junction held 2 bases outside the gene matches. CDR1 and CDR2 from the germline V gene are SGDLS and YYNGEE. This CDR3 has 13 residues. CDR3 in amino acids: CASSVALAGEQFF. In DNA form, the CDR3 reads TGTGCCAGCAGCGTAGCCCTAGCGGGAGAGCAGTTCTTC.

The chain employs TRBV3-1 (or the pseudogene TRBV3-2) and TRBJ2-7; the match to TRBD2 covers 10 bases. Trimming took 1 base from V and 3 from J; bases not matched to a gene: 6. The germline V gene encodes CDR1 LGHDT and CDR2 YNNKEL (reference sequence). This CDR3 region has 16 residues. The CDR3 DNA follows: TGTGCCAGCAGCCAAGTCCTCCGGACTAGCGGCTACGAGCAGTACTTC. Its protein is CASSQVLRTSGYEQYF.

The J gene is TRBJ2-1, the V gene TRBV24-1; the D gene is possibly TRBD1 (5 bases). There are 16 residues in the CDR3. Germline CDR1 KGHDR, CDR2 SFDVKD. The V end lost 5 bases, the J end lost 0 bases, and 13 bases lay between the germline ends. CDR3 DNA: TGTGCCACCAGTGTCCTTGACAGTTTCTCCTACAATGAGCAGTTCTTC. Translating gives CATSVLDSFSYNEQFF.

This rearrangement joins TRBV3-1 (or the pseudogene TRBV3-2) to TRBJ2-3; 10 bases match TRBD2. This CDR3 has 17 residues. V dropped 1 base and J dropped 6; count of bases not matched to a gene: 10. The germline V gene encodes CDR1 LGHDT and CDR2 YNNKEL (reference sequence). The CDR3 protein is CASSQVGLAGEFDTQYF. The CDR3 DNA sequence: TGTGCCAGCAGCCAAGTTGGGCTAGCGGGAGAGTTTGATACGCAGTATTTT.

V usage is TRBV10-3 and J usage is TRBJ2-5, with 8 bases identical to TRBD2. V lost 2 bases and J lost 4; bases outside the gene matches: 3. The CDR3 totals 14 residues. In germline, CDR1 is ENHRY, CDR2 SYGVKD. The CDR3 protein is CAISEREGRETQYF. DNA of the CDR3: TGTGCCATCAGTGAGCGGGAGGGCCGAGAGACCCAGTACTTC.

The chain links TRBV28 to TRBJ1-2, with no clear D. Per germline, CDR1 MDHEN and CDR2 SYDVKM. The CDR3 runs to 14 residues. Trimming cost V 6 bases and J 0 bases, with 11 bases left between them. The CDR3 reads CASSQNGANYGYTF. CDR3 coding DNA: TGTGCCAGCAGCCAGAACGGGGCTAACTATGGCTACACCTTC.

CDR3: CASSRGQNTEAFF. CDR3 bases: TGTGCCAGCAGCCGGGGACAAAACACTGAAGCTTTCTTT. The chain has TRBV6-6 and TRBJ1-1, with D perhaps matching TRBD1 (6 bases). CDR3 size: 13 residues. Germline V gene sequence: CDR1 MNHNY, CDR2 SVGAGI (reference sequence). The V end lost 6 bases, the J end lost 2 bases, and 10 bases lay between the germline ends.

The chain combines TRBV28 with TRBJ2-7, with 9 bases lining up with TRBD2. The CDR3 runs to 16 residues. Germline V gives CDR1 MDHEN, CDR2 SYDVKM. V lost 9 bases to trimming and J lost 1 base; unmatched junction nucleotides: 13. The CDR3 region is CARQREVLLGSYEQYF. Here the CDR3 DNA reads TGTGCCAGGCAGCGGGAGGTGCTACTAGGATCCTACGAGCAGTACTTC.

V and J are TRBV5-5 and TRBJ1-2; 8 nucleotides agree with TRBD1. Germline values: CDR1 SGHKS, CDR2 YYEKEE (reference sequence). Trimming cost V 1 base and J 1 base; bases outside gene matches: 6. The CDR3 contains 16 residues. In nucleotides, the CDR3 is TGTGCCAGCAGCTTGTCGCAGGGGGCGGGTAACTATGGCTACACCTTC. Amino acids: CASSLSQGAGNYGYTF.

A few counts support this clone. The rearrangement joins TRBV7-9 to TRBJ2-5; TRBD1 matches at 7 bases. V was pared by 2 bases and J by 2 bases, with 5 bases of the junction left unmatched. Germline lookup yields CDR1 SEHNR and CDR2 FQNEAQ (reference sequence). CDR3 length: 15 residues. This CDR3 is CASSLPGGFQETQYF. CDR3 nucleotides: TGTGCCAGCAGCTTACCAGGGGGATTTCAAGAGACCCAGTACTTC.

The chain combines TRBV29-1 with TRBJ2-2, with D possibly TRBD2 on 6 matching bases. Trimming removed 7 bases at V and 5 bases at J, with 20 bases between. Looked up from germline, CDR1 is SQVTM and CDR2 is ANQGSEA. The CDR3 totals 15 residues. The CDR3: CSAFLNGSPTGELFF. CDR3 sequence (DNA): TGCAGCGCGTTCCTGAACGGGAGTCCAACCGGGGAGCTGTTTTTT.

This clone was counted once. The chain has TRBV18 and TRBJ1-6; 10 positions agree with TRBD1. Germline CDR1 is KGHSH and CDR2 is LQKENI. The CDR3 runs to 15 residues. Losses at the gene ends were 4 bases for V and 10 bases for J; bases not matched to a gene: 7. As DNA, the CDR3 is TGTGCCAGCTCACGACAGGGGGCTGTAAGATCACCCCTCCACTTT. Protein: CASSRQGAVRSPLHF.

This clone appeared a single time. The rearrangement links TRBV10-2 to TRBJ2-7; unclear D gene. V was clipped by 3 bases and J by 6 bases, with 9 bases between them. CDR3 length: 12 amino acids. Germline CDR1 and CDR2: WSHSY and SAAADI. CDR3 protein: CASSEPPGEQYV. The CDR3 nucleotides are TGCGCCAGCAGTGAACCTCCAGGCGAGCAGTACGTC.

V gene TRBV7-9 combines with J gene TRBJ1-1; the D is unclear. Trimming pared 2 bases from V and 1 base from J, leaving 11 bases between. Germline CDR1 and CDR2: SEHNR and FQNEAQ (reference sequence). This CDR3 spans 15 amino acids. CDR3 loop: CASSLKEAGNTEAFF. In nucleotides, the CDR3 is TGTGCCAGCAGCTTAAAAGAGGCTGGGAACACTGAAGCTTTCTTT.

V and J are TRBV19 and TRBJ1-4, with D perhaps matching TRBD1 (5 bases). Germline V CDR1 and CDR2: LNHDA, SQIVND (reference sequence). Trimming shortened V by 3 bases and J by 5 bases, and 16 bases separated the two germline ends. The CDR3 extends over 16 amino acids. For the CDR3, the DNA is TGTGCCAGTAGTATTACGTCGACAGAAAGGAATGAAAAACTGTTTTTT. Its translation is CASSITSTERNEKLFF.

The chain joins TRBV10-2 to TRBJ2-2; 8 positions match TRBD2. V lost 0 bases and J lost 7; bases outside the gene matches: 4. The CDR3 runs 15 residues. Germline CDR1 is WSHSY and CDR2 is SAAADI. In nucleotides, the CDR3 is TGCGCCAGCAGTGAGTCTGCGGGACTAGGCGGGGAGCTGTTTTTT. This translates into CASSESAGLGGELFF.

This clone was seen once. V gene TRBV11-2 combines with J gene TRBJ2-7; 8 bases line up with TRBD2. CDR3 size: 16 residues. Germline CDR1 is SGHAT and CDR2 is FQNNGV. V shed 5 bases, J shed 0 bases, and the junction held 9 bases outside the gene matches. CDR3 sequence reads: CASSRMIAGHSYEQYV. CDR3 in DNA: TGTGCCAGCAGCCGGATGATAGCGGGGCACTCCTACGAGCAGTACGTC.

This clone was found once. The V call is TRBV7-6, the J call TRBJ1-4; 7 bases fit TRBD1. Trimming cost V 5 bases and J 8 bases; bases outside gene matches: 11. This CDR3 spans 15 amino acids. The germline gives CDR1 SGHVS, CDR2 FNYEAQ. CDR3 coding DNA: TGTGCCAGCAGCCCCCAGACAGGGTTCCGGGAAAAACTGTTTTTT. Translation: CASSPQTGFREKLFF.

The rearrangement uses TRBV29-1 and TRBJ1-2, with a possible D match to TRBD1 (6 bases). CDR1 and CDR2 from the germline V gene are SQVTM and ANQGSEA. The V end was cut by 3 bases, the J end by 6 bases, with 23 bases between. CDR3 size: 16 residues. CDR3 in DNA: TGCAGCGTTGATCGGGGCTCAGAAACAGGGTTAGATGGCTACACCTTC. Translating gives CSVDRGSETGLDGYTF.

The gene calls are TRBV3-1 (or the pseudogene TRBV3-2) and TRBJ2-2; 9 bases match TRBD2. V was pared by 4 bases and J by 5 bases, with 8 bases of the junction left unmatched. Germline V gene data show CDR1 as LGHDT and CDR2 as YNNKEL (reference sequence). The CDR3 spans 16 residues. The CDR3 bases are TGTGCCAGCAGCCCAAGTCCTCTAGCGGGGACCGGGGAGCTGTTTTTT. This encodes CASSPSPLAGTGELFF.